This T cell receptor (beta chain) appears in the sequencing data of a study of T cells in women clearing cervical HPV infection. Looking at the study overall: Blood came at first lesion visit for cases, post-clearance for controls.

Note on this clone: The CDR3 extends 3 residues past the end of the read, so its final part is completed from the germline J gene.

With 7 bases removed from V and 2 bases from J, the gap between germline ends came to 14 bases. The CDR3 contains 15 residues. The germline V gene encodes CDR1 SNHLY and CDR2 FYNNEI. Assay used: immunoSEQ multiplex PCR; TCRdb lists only in-frame clones, some missing. The sample totals 36,000 or so clones. The J gene is TRBJ2-2, the V gene TRBV2; TRBD1 might be the D (6 bases). The clonotype originates from a woman aged 18 to 75 with a cervical HPV16 infection that either progressed to CIN3+ or cleared (not recorded which). The sequencing sample was made of blood buffy coat. CDR3: CASKLTGQNTGELFF. The CDR3 DNA, read in part, is TGTGCCAGCAAGCTGACGGGACAAAACACCGGGGAG.